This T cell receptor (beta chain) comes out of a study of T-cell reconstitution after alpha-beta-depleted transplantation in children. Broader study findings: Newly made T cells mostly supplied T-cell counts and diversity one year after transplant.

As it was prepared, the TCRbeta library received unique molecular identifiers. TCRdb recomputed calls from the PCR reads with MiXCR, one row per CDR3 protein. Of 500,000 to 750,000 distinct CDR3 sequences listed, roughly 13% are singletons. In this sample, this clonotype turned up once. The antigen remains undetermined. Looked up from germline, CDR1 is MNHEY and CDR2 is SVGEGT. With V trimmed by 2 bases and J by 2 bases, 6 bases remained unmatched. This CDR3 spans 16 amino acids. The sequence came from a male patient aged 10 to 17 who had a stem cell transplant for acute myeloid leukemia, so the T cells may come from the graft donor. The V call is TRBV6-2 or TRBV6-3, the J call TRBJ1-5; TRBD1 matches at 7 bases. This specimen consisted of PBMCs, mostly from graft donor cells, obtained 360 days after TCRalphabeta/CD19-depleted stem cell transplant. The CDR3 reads CASSYDRADGNQPQHF. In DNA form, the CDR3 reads TGTGCCAGCAGTTACGACAGGGCTGACGGCAATCAGCCCCAGCATTTT.